Listed here is a single T cell receptor beta chain. There is no known antigen for this receptor. Base-call qualities are not available, and no considerably larger clone is one nucleotide away. Trimming removed 6 bases from V and 4 bases from J, leaving 10 bases between the germline ends. Reading from cysteine to phenylalanine, the CDR3 counts 13 amino acids. The entry retains the CDR3 DNA only, 39 bases that are in frame from base 1. Looking up the germline V gene yields CDR1 MDHEN and CDR2 SYDVKM. The source of the sample is a study of T cell responses to AZD1222 COVID-19 vaccine (dated by TCRdb to the early 2020s). About the study as a whole: TCR sequencing covered fewer than 250 trial participants: 200 to 220 given two doses of AZD1222 and some 25 given two doses of MenACWY control vaccine. Trial participants were enrolled into age subgroups of 18-55, 56-69 and 70-plus years, which contained about 150, 27 and 61 TCR-sequenced participants, respectively.

The CDR3 regions of human TCRbeta chains were analyzed by immunosequencing. The source study handled its data this way. TCRs in the repertoires were matched against a reference library of SARS-CoV-2-specific TCRs that had been generated with the MIRA antigen-specificity platform. Breadth was defined as the fraction of unique TCRs that were SARS-CoV-2-associated. Depth was defined as the fraction of total T cells that were SARS-CoV-2-associated. Using the MIRA data, each spike-specific TCR was mapped to the spike region that the TCR reacts to and placed in a CD4 or CD8 class. Log10-transformed breadth and depth values were compared by one-way ANOVA with Sidak's multiple comparisons tests. Sourced from immuneACCESS, this table was stored by TCRdb with only in-frame sequences that have V and J called. A share of the clones is absent; for the studies checked, an unresolved V gene accounts for under half, and the remainder has no known explanation. That table furnishes V, J and clone size, whereas the DNA furnished D and trimming. Recorded for this sample are tens of thousands of clones; roughly 75% of them occurred a single time. The ten largest clones take up roughly 50% of the sample.

The time point label, as the study defines it: about 28 days (+/-7) after the second vaccine dose. AZD1222 recipients whose second dose came at about 4 weeks and those whose second dose came at about 12 weeks were combined into one group, since spike-specific TCR depth and breadth did not differ between the two schedules. The vaccinee samples were drawn from two UK trials, COV001 and COV002, one of which was a single-blind randomized controlled phase 2/3 trial testing AZD1222 (ChAdOx1 nCoV-19) in healthy adults. For TCRbeta chain sequencing, PBMC samples from trial participants were taken at day 0 and at day 28 after the second dose. Beyond this particular receptor, the publication reports: Most participants were white British and females outnumbered males, and the authors suggested that clonal diversity may have been underestimated. Conclusions about previously exposed vaccinees were limited because only 6 or 7 AZD1222 recipients were SARS-CoV-2 seropositive at baseline. No day 14 peak-response samples were available, so repertoires were characterized only after the peak T cell response. Epitopes outside the regions mutated in the B.1.351 and B.1.1.7 variants were reportedly recognized by nearly half of the unique spike-specific TCRs. The vaccine-associated CD4 TCRs covered the entire spike protein, and the dominant responses fell in regions 160-218 and 743-854. A significant rise in spike-specific TCR breadth and depth was observed after two AZD1222 doses relative to day 0 and relative to MenACWY recipients. The 56-69-year group was small, and its depth increase did not reach significance, likely because of low power.

The chain links TRBV28 with TRBJ2-1; the D gene is unclear. The material sequenced was peripheral blood, taken 28 days after the second AZD1222 dose. The receptor was isolated from an adult who received the AZD1222 COVID-19 vaccine. The DNA sequence is as follows: TGTGCCAGCAGACAGCTTCAGTACAATGAGCAGTTCTTC. This gives the protein CASRQLQYNEQFF.